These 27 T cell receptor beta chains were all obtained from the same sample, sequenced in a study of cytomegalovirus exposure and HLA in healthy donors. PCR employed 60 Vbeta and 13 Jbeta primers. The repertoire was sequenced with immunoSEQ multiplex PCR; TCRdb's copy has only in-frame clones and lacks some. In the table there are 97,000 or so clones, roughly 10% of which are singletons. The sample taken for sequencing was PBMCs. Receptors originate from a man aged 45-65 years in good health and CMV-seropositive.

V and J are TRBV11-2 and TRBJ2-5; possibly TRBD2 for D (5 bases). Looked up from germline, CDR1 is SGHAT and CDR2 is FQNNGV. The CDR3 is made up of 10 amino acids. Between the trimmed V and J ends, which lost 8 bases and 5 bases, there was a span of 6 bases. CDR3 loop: CASGSETQYF. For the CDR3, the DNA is TGTGCCAGCGGGAGCGAGACCCAGTACTTC. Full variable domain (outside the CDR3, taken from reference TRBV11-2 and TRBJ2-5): EAGVAQSPRYKIIEKRQSVAFWCNPISGHATLYWYQQILGQGPKLLIQFQNNGVVDDSQLPKDRFSAERLKGVDSTLKIQPAKLEDSAVYLCASGSETQYFGPGTRLLVL.

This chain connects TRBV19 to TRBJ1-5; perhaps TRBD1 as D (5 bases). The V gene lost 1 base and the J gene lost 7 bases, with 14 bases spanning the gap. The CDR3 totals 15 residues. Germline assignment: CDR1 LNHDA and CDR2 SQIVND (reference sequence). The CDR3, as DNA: TGTGCCAGTAGTATAGGGGGCGGGGCCCGGCAGCCCCAGCATTTT. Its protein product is CASSIGGGARQPQHF.

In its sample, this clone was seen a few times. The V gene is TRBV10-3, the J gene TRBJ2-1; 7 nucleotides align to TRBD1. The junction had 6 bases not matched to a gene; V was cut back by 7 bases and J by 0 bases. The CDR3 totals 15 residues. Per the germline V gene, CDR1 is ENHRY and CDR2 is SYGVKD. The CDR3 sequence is CAIKGADSSYNEQFF. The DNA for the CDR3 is TGTGCCATCAAGGGGGCGGATAGCTCCTACAATGAGCAGTTCTTC.

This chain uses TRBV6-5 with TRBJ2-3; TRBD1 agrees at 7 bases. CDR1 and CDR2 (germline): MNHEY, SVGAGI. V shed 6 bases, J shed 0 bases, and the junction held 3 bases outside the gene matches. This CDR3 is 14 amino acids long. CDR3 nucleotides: TGTGCCAGCAGCCAGACAGGGAGCACAGATACGCAGTATTTT. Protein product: CASSQTGSTDTQYF.

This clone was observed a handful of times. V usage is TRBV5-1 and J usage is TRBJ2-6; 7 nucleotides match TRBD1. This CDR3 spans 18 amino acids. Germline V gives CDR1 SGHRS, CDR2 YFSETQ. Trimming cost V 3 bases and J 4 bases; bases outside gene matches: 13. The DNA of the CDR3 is TGCGCCAGCAGCTCGGGACAGTTGGGGCCTTTCGGGGCCAACGTCCTGACTTTC. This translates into CASSSGQLGPFGANVLTF.

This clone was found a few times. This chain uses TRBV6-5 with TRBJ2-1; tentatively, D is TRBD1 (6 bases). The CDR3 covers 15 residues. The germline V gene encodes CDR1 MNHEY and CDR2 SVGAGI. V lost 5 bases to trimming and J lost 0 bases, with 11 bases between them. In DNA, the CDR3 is TGTGCCAGCAGTCCCAGGGGCAGCTCCTACAATGAGCAGTTCTTC. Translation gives CASSPRGSSYNEQFF.

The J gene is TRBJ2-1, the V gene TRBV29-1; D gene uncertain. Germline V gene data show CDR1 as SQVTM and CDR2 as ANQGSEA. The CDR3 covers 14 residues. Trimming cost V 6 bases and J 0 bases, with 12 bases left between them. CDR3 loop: CSVPHRTSYNEQFF. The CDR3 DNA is TGCAGCGTACCACATCGAACCTCCTACAATGAGCAGTTCTTC.

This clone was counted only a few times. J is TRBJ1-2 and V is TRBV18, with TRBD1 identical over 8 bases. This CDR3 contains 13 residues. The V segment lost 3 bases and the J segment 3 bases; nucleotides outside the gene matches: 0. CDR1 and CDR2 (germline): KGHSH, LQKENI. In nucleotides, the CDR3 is TGTGCCAGCTCACCGGACAGGGACTATGGCTACACCTTC. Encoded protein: CASSPDRDYGYTF.

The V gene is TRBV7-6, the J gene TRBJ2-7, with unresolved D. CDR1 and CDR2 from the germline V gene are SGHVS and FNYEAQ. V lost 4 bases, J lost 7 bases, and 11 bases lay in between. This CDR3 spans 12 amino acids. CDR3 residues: CASSYTTGEQYF. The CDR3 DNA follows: TGTGCCAGCAGCTATACGACGGGTGAGCAGTACTTC.

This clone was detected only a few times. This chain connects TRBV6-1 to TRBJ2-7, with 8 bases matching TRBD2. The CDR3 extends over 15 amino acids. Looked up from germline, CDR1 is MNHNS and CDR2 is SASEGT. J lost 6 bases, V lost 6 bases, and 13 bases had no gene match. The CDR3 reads CASSAAAGVDGEQYF. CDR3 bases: TGTGCCAGCAGCGCTGCAGCGGGGGTCGACGGCGAGCAGTACTTC.

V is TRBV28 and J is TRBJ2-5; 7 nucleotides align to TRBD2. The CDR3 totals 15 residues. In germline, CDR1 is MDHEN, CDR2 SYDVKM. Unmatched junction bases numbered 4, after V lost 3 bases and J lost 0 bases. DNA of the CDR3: TGTGCCAGCAGTTTGCTAGCGGATTACCAAGAGACCCAGTACTTC. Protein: CASSLLADYQETQYF. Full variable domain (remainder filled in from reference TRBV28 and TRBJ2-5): DVKVTQSSRYLVKRTGEKVFLECVQDMDHENMFWYRQDPGLGLRLIYFSYDVKMKEKGDIPEGYSVSREKKERFSLILESASTNQTSMYLCASSLLADYQETQYFGPGTRLLVL.

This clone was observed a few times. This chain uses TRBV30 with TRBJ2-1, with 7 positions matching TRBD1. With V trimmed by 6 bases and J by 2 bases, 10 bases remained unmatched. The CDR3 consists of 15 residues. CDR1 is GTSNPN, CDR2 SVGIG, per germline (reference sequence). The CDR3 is CACPTETGTYNEQFF. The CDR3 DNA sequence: TGTGCCTGCCCGACCGAGACAGGGACCTACAATGAGCAGTTCTTC. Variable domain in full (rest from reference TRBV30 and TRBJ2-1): SQTIHQWPATLVQPVGSPLSLECTVEGTSNPNLYWYRQAAGRGLQLLFYSVGIGQISSEVPQNLSASRPQDRQFILSSKKLLLSDSGFYLCACPTETGTYNEQFFGPGTRLTVL.

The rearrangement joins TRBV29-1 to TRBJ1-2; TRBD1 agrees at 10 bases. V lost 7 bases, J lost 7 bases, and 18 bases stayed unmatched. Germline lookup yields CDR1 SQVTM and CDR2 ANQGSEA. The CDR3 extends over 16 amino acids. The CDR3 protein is CSGTGTGAGGNSGYTF. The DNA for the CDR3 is TGCAGCGGGACCGGGACAGGGGCGGGAGGGAATTCTGGCTACACCTTC.

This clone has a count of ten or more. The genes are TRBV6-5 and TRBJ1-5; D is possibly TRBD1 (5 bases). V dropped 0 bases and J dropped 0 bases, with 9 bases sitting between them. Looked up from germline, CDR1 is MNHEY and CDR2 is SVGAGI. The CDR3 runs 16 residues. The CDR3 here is CASSYSRQFSNQPQHF. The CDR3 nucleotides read TGTGCCAGCAGTTACTCGAGACAGTTTAGCAATCAGCCCCAGCATTTT.

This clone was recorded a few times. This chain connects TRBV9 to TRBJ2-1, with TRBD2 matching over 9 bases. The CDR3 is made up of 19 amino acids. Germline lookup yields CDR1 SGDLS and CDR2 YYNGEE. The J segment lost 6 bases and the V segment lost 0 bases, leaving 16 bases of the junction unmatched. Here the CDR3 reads CASSVDEREDRLRGNEQFF. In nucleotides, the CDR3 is TGTGCCAGCAGCGTAGATGAGCGGGAGGACAGATTGAGGGGCAATGAGCAGTTCTTC. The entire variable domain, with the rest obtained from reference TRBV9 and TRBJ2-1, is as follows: DSGVTQTPKHLITATGQRVTLRCSPRSGDLSVYWYQQSLDQGLQFLIQYYNGEERAKGNILERFSAQQFPDLHSELNLSSLELGDSALYFCASSVDEREDRLRGNEQFFGPGTRLTVL.

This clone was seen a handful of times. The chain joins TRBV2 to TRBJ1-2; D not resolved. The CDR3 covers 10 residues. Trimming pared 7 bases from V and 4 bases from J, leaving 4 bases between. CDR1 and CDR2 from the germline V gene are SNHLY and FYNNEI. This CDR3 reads CASTSYGYTF. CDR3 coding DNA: TGTGCCAGCACGAGCTATGGCTACACCTTC.

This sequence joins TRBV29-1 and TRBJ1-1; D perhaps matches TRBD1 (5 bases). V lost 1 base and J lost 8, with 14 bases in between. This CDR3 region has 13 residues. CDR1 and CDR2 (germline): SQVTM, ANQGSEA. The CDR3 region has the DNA TGCAGCGTTGAAGCCCAAGGCGGGGGGGAAGCTTTCTTT. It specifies CSVEAQGGGEAFF.

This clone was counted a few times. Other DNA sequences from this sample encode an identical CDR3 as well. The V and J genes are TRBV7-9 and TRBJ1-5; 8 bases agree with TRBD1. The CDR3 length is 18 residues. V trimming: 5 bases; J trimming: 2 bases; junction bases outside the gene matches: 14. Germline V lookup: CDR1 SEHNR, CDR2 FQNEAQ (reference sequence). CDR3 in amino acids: CASSARDNQTGGNQPQHF. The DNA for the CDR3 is TGTGCCAGCAGCGCCCGGGACAACCAGACAGGGGGCAATCAGCCCCAGCATTTT.

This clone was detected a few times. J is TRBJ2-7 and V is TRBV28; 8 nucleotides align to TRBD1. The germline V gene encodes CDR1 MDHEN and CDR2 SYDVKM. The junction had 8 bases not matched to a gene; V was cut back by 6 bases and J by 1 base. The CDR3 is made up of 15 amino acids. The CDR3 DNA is TGTGCCAGCAGCCAGGTGGGACAGGCTTCCTACGAGCAGTACTTC. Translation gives CASSQVGQASYEQYF.

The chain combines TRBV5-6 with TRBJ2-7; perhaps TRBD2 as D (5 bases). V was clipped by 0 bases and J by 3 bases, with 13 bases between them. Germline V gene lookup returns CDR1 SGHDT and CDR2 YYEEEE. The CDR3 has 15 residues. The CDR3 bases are TGTGCCAGCAGCTTGGGAGCTAGTAGCGTCTACGAGCAGTACTTC. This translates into CASSLGASSVYEQYF.

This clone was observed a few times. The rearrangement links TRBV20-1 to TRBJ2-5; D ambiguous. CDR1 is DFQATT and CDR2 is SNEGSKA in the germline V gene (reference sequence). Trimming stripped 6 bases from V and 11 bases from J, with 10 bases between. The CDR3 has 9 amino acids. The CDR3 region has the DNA TGCAGTGCCCCTTTGGAGCAGTACTTC. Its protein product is CSAPLEQYF.

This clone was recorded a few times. CDR3 region: CASSSSGQHSYEQYF. CDR3 bases: TGTGCCAGCAGTTCCTCGGGACAGCACTCCTACGAGCAGTACTTC. The chain links TRBV28 to TRBJ2-7; TRBD1 agrees at 7 bases. Germline lookup yields CDR1 MDHEN and CDR2 SYDVKM. The CDR3 is 15 residues long. The junction had 6 bases not matched to a gene; V was cut back by 4 bases and J by 0 bases.

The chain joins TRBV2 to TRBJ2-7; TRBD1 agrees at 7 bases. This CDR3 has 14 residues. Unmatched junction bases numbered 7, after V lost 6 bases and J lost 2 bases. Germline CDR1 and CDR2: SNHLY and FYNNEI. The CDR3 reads CASRDWDRTYEQYF. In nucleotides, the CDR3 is TGTGCCAGCAGGGACTGGGACAGAACCTACGAGCAGTACTTC.

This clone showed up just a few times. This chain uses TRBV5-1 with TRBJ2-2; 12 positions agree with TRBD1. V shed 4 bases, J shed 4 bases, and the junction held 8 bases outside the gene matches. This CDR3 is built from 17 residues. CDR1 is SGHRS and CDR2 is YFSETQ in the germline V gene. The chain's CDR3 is CASSPGQGAQSTGELFF. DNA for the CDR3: TGCGCCAGCAGCCCGGGACAGGGGGCTCAGAGCACCGGGGAGCTGTTTTTT.

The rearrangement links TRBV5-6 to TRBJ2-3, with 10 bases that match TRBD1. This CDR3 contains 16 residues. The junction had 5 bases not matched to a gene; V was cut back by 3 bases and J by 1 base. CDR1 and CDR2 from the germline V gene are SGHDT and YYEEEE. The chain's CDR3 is CASSYAGTGGTDTQYF. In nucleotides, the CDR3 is TGTGCCAGCAGCTATGCCGGGACAGGGGGCACAGATACGCAGTATTTT.

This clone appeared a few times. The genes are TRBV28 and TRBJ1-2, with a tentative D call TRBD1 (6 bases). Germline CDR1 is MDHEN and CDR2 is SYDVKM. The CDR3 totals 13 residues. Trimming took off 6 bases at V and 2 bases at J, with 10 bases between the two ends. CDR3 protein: CASRGGGNYGYTF. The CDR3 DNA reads TGTGCCAGCAGAGGGGGGGGGAACTATGGCTACACCTTC.

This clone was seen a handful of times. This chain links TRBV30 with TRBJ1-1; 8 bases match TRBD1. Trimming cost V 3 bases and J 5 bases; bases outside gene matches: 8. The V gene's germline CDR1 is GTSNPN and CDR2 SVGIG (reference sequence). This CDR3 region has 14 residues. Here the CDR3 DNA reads TGTGCCTGGAGCCTGCAGGGGGCAGAAACTGAAGCTTTCTTT. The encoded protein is CAWSLQGAETEAFF.